A single sample gave rise to the 15 T cell receptor beta chains below, sequenced in a study of shared clonotypes between healthy human individuals. Using immunoSEQ multiplex PCR, the repertoire was profiled, and TCRdb retains in-frame clones only, with some absent. The sample has millions of clones; over 90% are singletons. The sample comprised naive CD4+ T cells from PBMCs. The subset here: CD45RA+ positively selected. The source is a man aged 18 to 29 in good health. Some clones in this sample may be carry-over from other donors' samples.

The chain has TRBV7-6 and TRBJ2-7; TRBD1 matches 8 bases. There are 15 residues in the CDR3. Germline lookup yields CDR1 SGHVS and CDR2 FNYEAQ. Trimming took 5 bases from V and 3 from J; bases not matched to a gene: 9. For the CDR3, the DNA is TGTGCCAGCAGCCCAGGGACAGGTCGTGGCTACGAGCAGTACTTC. It specifies CASSPGTGRGYEQYF.

The rearrangement joins TRBV14 to TRBJ2-7; TRBD2 aligns across 7 bases. V lost 4 bases, J lost 3 bases, and 6 bases stayed unmatched. This CDR3 region has 14 residues. The germline CDR1 and CDR2 sequences are SGHDN and FVKESK. CDR3 amino acids: CASSRGGLHYEQYF. CDR3 coding DNA: TGTGCCAGCAGCCGGGGGGGTCTACACTACGAGCAGTACTTC.

The chain joins TRBV9 to TRBJ1-2; the D gene is possibly TRBD1 (5 bases). Trimming shortened V by 0 bases and J by 8 bases, and 8 bases separated the two germline ends. This CDR3 region has 12 residues. Germline V gene sequence: CDR1 SGDLS, CDR2 YYNGEE. CDR3 sequence: CASSVEAGGYTF. The CDR3, as DNA: TGTGCCAGCAGCGTAGAAGCAGGGGGCTACACCTTC.

The chain combines TRBV28 with TRBJ1-2; D gene uncertain. Germline V gene data show CDR1 as MDHEN and CDR2 as SYDVKM. The V end was cut by 10 bases, the J end by 2 bases, with 11 bases between. This CDR3 has 12 residues. This CDR3 reads CATAVGNYGYTF. CDR3 nucleotide sequence: TGTGCCACCGCAGTGGGGAACTATGGCTACACCTTC.

In this sample, this clone turned up once. This chain links TRBV10-1 with TRBJ1-1; D not resolved. The germline gives CDR1 WNHNN, CDR2 SYGVQD (reference sequence). V shed 2 bases and J shed 0 bases, with 10 bases lying between them. The CDR3 loop spans 15 amino acids. In DNA, the CDR3 is TGCGCCAGCAGTGAGGAGGGTGTCGTGAACACTGAAGCTTTCTTT. The encoded protein is CASSEEGVVNTEAFF.

The chain recombines TRBV28 with TRBJ1-2; perhaps TRBD1 as D (5 bases). V lost 2 bases and J lost 4, with 14 bases in between. This CDR3 is built from 15 residues. In germline, CDR1 is MDHEN, CDR2 SYDVKM. This chain's CDR3 is CASSLERGLGYGYTF. In DNA, the CDR3 is TGTGCCAGCAGTTTAGAACGGGGACTAGGCTATGGCTACACCTTC.

The chain links TRBV9 to TRBJ2-7; either TRBD1 or TRBD2 may supply D (5 bases each). Between the trimmed V and J ends, which lost 4 bases and 2 bases, there was a span of 13 bases. The CDR3 is 14 amino acids. Germline lookup yields CDR1 SGDLS and CDR2 YYNGEE. CDR3 nucleotide sequence: TGTGCCAGCAGCCTTTGGGACGGAGCCTACGAGCAGTACTTC. Translated: CASSLWDGAYEQYF.

The V and J genes are TRBV28 and TRBJ1-4, with D perhaps TRBD1 (5 bases). V dropped 6 bases and J dropped 5 bases, with 16 bases sitting between them. CDR3 length: 15 residues. Germline V lookup: CDR1 MDHEN, CDR2 SYDVKM. The CDR3 spells CASRPTLGGNEKLFF. The CDR3 DNA reads as TGTGCCAGCAGGCCAACCCTGGGGGGGAATGAAAAACTGTTTTTT.

This clone showed up just once. The J gene is TRBJ2-2, the V gene TRBV15; 9 bases fit TRBD1. The CDR3 has 17 amino acids. Looked up from germline, CDR1 is LNHNV and CDR2 is YYDKDF (reference sequence). The V segment lost 0 bases and the J segment 8 bases; nucleotides outside the gene matches: 10. CDR3 DNA: TGTGCCACCAGCAGAGATCAGGACAGGGGAGACGTTGGGGAGCTGTTTTTT. It yields the protein CATSRDQDRGDVGELFF.

This chain connects TRBV5-4 to TRBJ1-1, with TRBD1 identical over 8 bases. CDR1 is SGHNT and CDR2 is YYREEE in the germline V gene (reference sequence). This CDR3 is built from 15 residues. V was clipped by 3 bases and J by 6 bases; unmatched bases: 10. In DNA form, the CDR3 reads TGTGCCAGCAGCTCCCAGAAGACAGGGGACTCTGAAGCTTTCTTT. It is translated as CASSSQKTGDSEAFF.

As for this clone: Other DNA sequences from this sample encode an identical CDR3 as well. The gene calls are TRBV29-1 and TRBJ2-5; D uncertain. V was trimmed by 4 bases and J by 2 bases, leaving 8 bases between them. Germline V CDR1 and CDR2: SQVTM, ANQGSEA. The CDR3 runs 12 residues. In nucleotides, the CDR3 is TGCAGCGTTGTTGGGCTTCAAGAGACCCAGTACTTC. As protein: CSVVGLQETQYF.

V usage is TRBV15 and J usage is TRBJ1-4, with D tentatively TRBD1 (6 bases). This CDR3 region has 17 residues. V was pared by 2 bases and J by 2 bases, with 15 bases between. Germline loops: CDR1 LNHNV, CDR2 YYDKDF (reference sequence). The CDR3 sequence is CATSRMGEGVTNEKLFF. The DNA of the CDR3 is TGTGCCACCAGCAGAATGGGGGAGGGGGTTACTAATGAAAAACTGTTTTTT.

As concerns this clone: Additional DNA sequences in this sample encode the identical CDR3. The rearrangement joins TRBV28 to TRBJ2-3, with D maybe TRBD1 (6 bases). The ends were cut back, 7 bases at V and 2 bases at J, with 7 bases in the middle. Per germline, CDR1 MDHEN and CDR2 SYDVKM. There are 12 residues in the CDR3. The CDR3 coding sequence is TGTGCCAGCAAGGGGGACACAGATACGCAGTATTTT. It codes for CASKGDTDTQYF.

This chain links TRBV9 with TRBJ2-7; possibly TRBD2 for D (7 bases). Germline CDR1 is SGDLS and CDR2 is YYNGEE. The CDR3 runs 15 residues. V was shortened by 0 bases and J by 3 bases, with 13 bases between the two germline ends. The CDR3 nucleotides are TGTGCCAGCAGCGTAGGGGAGGGGGTCTACTACGAGCAGTACTTC. This encodes CASSVGEGVYYEQYF.

This chain links TRBV6-1 with TRBJ2-7, with 7 nucleotides matching TRBD2. After removal of 5 bases from V and 3 bases from J, the junction contained 10 bases not matched to a gene. This CDR3 is built from 15 residues. CDR1 is MNHNS and CDR2 is SASEGT in the germline V gene. DNA of the CDR3: TGTGCCAGCAGTCCGGGGGGAACAGAAAACTACGAGCAGTACTTC. This codes for CASSPGGTENYEQYF.